This TCR beta chain was sequenced for a study of blood T cell repertoires in COVID-19. Overall study context: COVID-19 samples, acute and convalescent, were from the United States, Italy and Spain.

This table comes from immunoSEQ multiplex PCR, and its TCRdb copy is limited to in-frame clones, with some not included. Of about 280,000 clones listed, roughly 90% are singletons. This clone has more than one count but fewer than ten. The CDR3 length is 14 residues. Per the germline V gene, CDR1 is LNHNV and CDR2 is YYDKDF (reference sequence). Unmatched junction bases numbered 5, after V lost 5 bases and J lost 4 bases. The chain combines TRBV15 with TRBJ1-1; 9 bases fit TRBD1. The TCR sequence derives from a woman in her thirties with active or convalescent COVID-19. Sequencing used peripheral blood. The CDR3 DNA reads as TGTGCCACCAGCCGGGACAGGGAGGCCACTGAAGCTTTCTTT. Amino acid sequence: CATSRDREATEAFF.